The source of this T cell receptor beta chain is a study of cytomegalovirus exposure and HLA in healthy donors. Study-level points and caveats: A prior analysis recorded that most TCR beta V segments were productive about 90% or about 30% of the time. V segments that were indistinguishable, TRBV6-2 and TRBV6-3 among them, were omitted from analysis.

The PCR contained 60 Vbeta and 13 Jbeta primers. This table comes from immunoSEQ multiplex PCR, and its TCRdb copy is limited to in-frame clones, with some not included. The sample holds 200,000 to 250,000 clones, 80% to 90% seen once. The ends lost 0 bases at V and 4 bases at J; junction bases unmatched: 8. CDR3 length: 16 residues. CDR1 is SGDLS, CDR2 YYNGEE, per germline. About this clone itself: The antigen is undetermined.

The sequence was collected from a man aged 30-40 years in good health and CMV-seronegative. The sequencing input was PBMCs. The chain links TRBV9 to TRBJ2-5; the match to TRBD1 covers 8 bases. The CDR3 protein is CASSVEQGALRETQYF. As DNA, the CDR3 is TGTGCCAGCAGCGTAGAGCAGGGGGCGCTCCGAGAGACCCAGTACTTC.